This TCR beta chain stems from a study of T cell responses to AZD1222 COVID-19 vaccine. Notes on the study in general: A reported finding is that nearly half of spike-specific TCRs target unmutated variant regions.

Of note for this clone: Its specificity is unknown.

Assay: immunoSEQ multiplex PCR; the TCRdb copy retains only in-frame clones and omits some. Here the sample spans 150,000 to 200,000 clones, 85% to 95% being singletons. This specimen consisted of peripheral blood, obtained on day 0 of AZD1222 vaccination. The sequence was collected from an adult in good health.

This chain's CDR3 is CASVGGPEAFF. The CDR3 region has the DNA TGTGCCTCAGTGGGGGGACCTGAAGCTTTCTTT. The rearrangement uses TRBV27 and TRBJ1-1, with D perhaps matching TRBD1 (5 bases). Between the trimmed V and J ends, which lost 11 bases and 6 bases, there was a span of 13 bases. The CDR3 covers 11 residues. Germline-derived CDR1 and CDR2 are MNHEY and SMNVEV (reference sequence).